Below are 2 T cell receptor beta chains sequenced from a single sample in a study of T cell responses to AZD1222 COVID-19 vaccine. Produced via immunoSEQ multiplex PCR; TCRdb's table is partial and in-frame only. The data contain about 130,000 clones, around 94% of them singletons. The source was peripheral blood, collected on day 0 of AZD1222 vaccination. These receptors were taken from an adult in good health.

The rearrangement uses TRBV6-2 or TRBV6-3 and TRBJ1-1; D is unclear. V gave up 2 bases and J gave up 8 bases, with 9 bases separating them. There are 12 residues in the CDR3. Germline V gene data show CDR1 as MNHEY and CDR2 as SVGEGT. CDR3 in DNA: TGTGCCAGCAGTTACCCGGAGACAGAAGCTTTCTTT. As protein: CASSYPETEAFF.

The chain recombines TRBV11-2 with TRBJ1-4; 9 positions match TRBD1. Trimming took 1 base from V and 8 from J; bases not matched to a gene: 11. The CDR3 is 17 residues long. Per germline, CDR1 SGHAT and CDR2 FQNNGV. CDR3 DNA sequence: TGTGCCAGCAGCTTAGGGGCTCTACAGGGGGCGCGAGAAAAACTGTTTTTT. Its translation: CASSLGALQGAREKLFF.